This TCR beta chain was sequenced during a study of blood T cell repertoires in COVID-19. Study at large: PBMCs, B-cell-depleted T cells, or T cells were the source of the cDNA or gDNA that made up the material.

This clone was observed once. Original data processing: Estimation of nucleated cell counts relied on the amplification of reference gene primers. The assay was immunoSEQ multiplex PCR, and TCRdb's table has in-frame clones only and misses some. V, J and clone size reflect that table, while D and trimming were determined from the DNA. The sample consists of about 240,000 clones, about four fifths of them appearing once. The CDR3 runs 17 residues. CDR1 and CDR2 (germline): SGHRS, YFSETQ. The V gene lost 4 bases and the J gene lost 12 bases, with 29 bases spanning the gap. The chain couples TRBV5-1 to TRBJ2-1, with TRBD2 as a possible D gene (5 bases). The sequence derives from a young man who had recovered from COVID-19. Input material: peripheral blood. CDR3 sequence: CASSPANLLAPFEGQFF. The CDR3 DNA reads TGCGCCAGCAGCCCCGCGAACTTGTTGGCCCCTTTCGAGGGGCAGTTCTTC.